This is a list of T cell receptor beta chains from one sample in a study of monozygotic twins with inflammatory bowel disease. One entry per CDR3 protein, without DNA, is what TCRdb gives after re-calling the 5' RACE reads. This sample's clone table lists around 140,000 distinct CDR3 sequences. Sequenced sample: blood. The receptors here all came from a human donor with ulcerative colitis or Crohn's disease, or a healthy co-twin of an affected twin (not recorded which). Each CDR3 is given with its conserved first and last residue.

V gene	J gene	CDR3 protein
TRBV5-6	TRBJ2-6	CASSVRQGAYGANVLTF
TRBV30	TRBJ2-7	CAWRGPGYEQYF
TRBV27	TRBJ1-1	CASSLSQGSTYAFF
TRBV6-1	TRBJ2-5	CASRRRQGGLQETQYF
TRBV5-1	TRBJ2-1	CASSLVTSGSLDEQFF
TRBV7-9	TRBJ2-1	CASSRFRGEFYNEQFF
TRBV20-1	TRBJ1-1	CSARISGRMINTEAFF
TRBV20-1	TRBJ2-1	CSAQSGRSYNEQFF
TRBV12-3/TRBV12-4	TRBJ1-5	CASSLYHGEGHQPQHF
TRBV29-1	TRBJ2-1	CSADPANEQFF
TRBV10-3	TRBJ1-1	CAISVKALNTEAFF
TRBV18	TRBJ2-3	CASSPVVSSTDTQYF
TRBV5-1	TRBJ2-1	CASSLEGTGDNEQFF
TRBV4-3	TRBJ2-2	CASSNSGRDTGELFF
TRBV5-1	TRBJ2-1	CASSSRGDSYNEQFF
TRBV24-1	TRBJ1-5	CATSAKDREWNQPQHF
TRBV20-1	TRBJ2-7	CSARKGISYEQYF
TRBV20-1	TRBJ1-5	CSAADSRTLQPQHF
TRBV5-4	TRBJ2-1	CASSLEELAGDEQFF
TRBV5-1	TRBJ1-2	CASSLETGVYGYTF
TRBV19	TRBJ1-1	CASSIRGEGITEAFF
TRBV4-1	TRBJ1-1	CASSRGVGLEAFF
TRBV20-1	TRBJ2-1	CSARGGGRGSVNEQFF
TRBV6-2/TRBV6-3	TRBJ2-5	CASSYLGGAETQYF
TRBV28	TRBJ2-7	CASRYNRGPYEQYF